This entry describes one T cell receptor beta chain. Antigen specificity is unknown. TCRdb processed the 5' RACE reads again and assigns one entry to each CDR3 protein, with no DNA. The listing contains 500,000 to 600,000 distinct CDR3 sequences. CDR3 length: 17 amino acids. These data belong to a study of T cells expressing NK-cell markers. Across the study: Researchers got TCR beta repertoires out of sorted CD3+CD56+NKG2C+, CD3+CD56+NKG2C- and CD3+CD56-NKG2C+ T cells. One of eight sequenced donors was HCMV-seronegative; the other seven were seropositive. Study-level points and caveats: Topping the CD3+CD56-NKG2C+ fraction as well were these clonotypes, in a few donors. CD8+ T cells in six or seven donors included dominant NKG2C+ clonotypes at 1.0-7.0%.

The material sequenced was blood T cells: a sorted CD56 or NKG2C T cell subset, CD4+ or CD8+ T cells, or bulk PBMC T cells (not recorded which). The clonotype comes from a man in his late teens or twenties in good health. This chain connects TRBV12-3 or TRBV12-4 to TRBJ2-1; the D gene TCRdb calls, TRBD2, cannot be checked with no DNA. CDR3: CASSIARLGSSYNEQFF.